Listed below are T cell receptor beta chains from one sample, sequenced in a study of cytomegalovirus exposure and HLA in healthy donors. TCRdb's table, derived via immunoSEQ multiplex PCR, lists solely in-frame clones and lacks some. Here the sample spans about 210,000 clones, about 82% being singletons. The sample taken for sequencing was PBMCs. All receptors come from a man aged 25 to 40 in good health and CMV-seronegative. Each CDR3 is given with its conserved first and last residue. The D gene is left open where the match is weak. The size of a clone is reported for some rows only, either as once, few or many, or as a class for expanded clones.

v_gene: TRBV6-5
len: 13
d_gene: NA
j_gene: TRBJ1-2
abundance: NA
CDR3nt: TGTGCCAGCAGTTACAGGGGGGGGAGAGGCTACACCTTC
CDR3aa: CASSYRGGRGYTF

v_gene: TRBV27
len: 15
d_gene: TRBD1
j_gene: TRBJ2-5
abundance: NA
CDR3nt: TGTGCCAGCAGCCAGCCGGGACAGGGACGGAGGACCCAGTACTTC
CDR3aa: CASSQPGQGRRTQYF

v_gene: TRBV2
len: 19
d_gene: NA
j_gene: TRBJ1-4
abundance: NA
CDR3nt: TGTGCCAGCACCGAGGGTGCGGGCCCCGGCTTTTCCCTCGATTTGAAACTGTTTTTT
CDR3aa: CASTEGAGPGFSLDLKLFF

v_gene: TRBV5-1
len: 13
d_gene: TRBD1
j_gene: TRBJ1-1
abundance: NA
CDR3nt: TGCGCCAGCAGCTTAAACAGGGGGACTGAAGCTTTCTTT
CDR3aa: CASSLNRGTEAFF

v_gene: TRBV5-3
len: 16
d_gene: TRBD2
j_gene: TRBJ2-3
abundance: NA
CDR3nt: TGTGCCAGAAGCTTGGTAGCGGGGGCGGGCACAGATACGCAGTATTTT
CDR3aa: CARSLVAGAGTDTQYF

v_gene: TRBV10-2
len: 14
d_gene: NA
j_gene: TRBJ1-1
abundance: NA
CDR3nt: TGCGCCAGCAGTGACAGCGGGGGGACGGCTGAAGCTTTCTTT
CDR3aa: CASSDSGGTAEAFF

v_gene: TRBV6-1
len: 16
d_gene: TRBD1
j_gene: TRBJ1-6
abundance: NA
CDR3nt: TGTGCCAGCAGTAAAGAGGACCGGGACAGGGGCTCACCCCTCCACTTT
CDR3aa: CASSKEDRDRGSPLHF

v_gene: TRBV28
len: 15
d_gene: TRBD1
j_gene: TRBJ2-5
abundance: NA
CDR3nt: TGTGCCAGCAGTCCCCCGGGACAGGGATGGGAGACCCAGTACTTC
CDR3aa: CASSPPGQGWETQYF

v_gene: TRBV10-3
len: 14
d_gene: TRBD2
j_gene: TRBJ2-3
abundance: NA
CDR3nt: TGTGCCATCAACCTAGCGGGACGCACAGATACGCAGTATTTT
CDR3aa: CAINLAGRTDTQYF

v_gene: TRBV7-2
len: 12
d_gene: NA
j_gene: TRBJ1-2
abundance: once
CDR3nt: TGTGCCAGCAGCTTTTCTCGTGATGGCTACACCTTC
CDR3aa: CASSFSRDGYTF

v_gene: TRBV28
len: 14
d_gene: TRBD1
j_gene: TRBJ1-5
abundance: few
CDR3nt: TGTGCCAGCAGTGCGACAGGGCGGGATCAGCCCCAGCATTTT
CDR3aa: CASSATGRDQPQHF

v_gene: TRBV10-3
len: 15
d_gene: NA
j_gene: TRBJ1-1
abundance: NA
CDR3nt: TGTGCCATCAGTGAGGGGGGCACCCAGAACACTGAAGCTTTCTTT
CDR3aa: CAISEGGTQNTEAFF

v_gene: TRBV28
len: 16
d_gene: NA
j_gene: TRBJ2-3
abundance: NA
CDR3nt: TGTGCCAGCAGCGAAGGGGCACGGCGAAGCACAGATACGCAGTATTTT
CDR3aa: CASSEGARRSTDTQYF

v_gene: TRBV11-2
len: 15
d_gene: NA
j_gene: TRBJ1-1
abundance: NA
CDR3nt: TGTGCCAGCAGCTTGCGGGGGGCCTGGAACACTGAAGCTTTCTTT
CDR3aa: CASSLRGAWNTEAFF

v_gene: TRBV7-9
len: 12
d_gene: NA
j_gene: TRBJ2-7
abundance: many
CDR3nt: TGTGCCAGCAGCTTAACTCCCTACGAGCAGTACTTC
CDR3aa: CASSLTPYEQYF

v_gene: TRBV5-4
len: 18
d_gene: TRBD2
j_gene: TRBJ2-5
abundance: NA
CDR3nt: TGTGCCAGCAGCTTTGGGACTAGCGGGGCAGATTTCCAAGAGACCCAGTACTTC
CDR3aa: CASSFGTSGADFQETQYF

v_gene: TRBV7-8
len: 13
d_gene: TRBD2
j_gene: TRBJ2-7
abundance: NA
CDR3nt: TGTGCCAGCAGCTTAGGGGGGGGGTACGAGCAGTACTTC
CDR3aa: CASSLGGGYEQYF

v_gene: TRBV7-8
len: 18
d_gene: TRBD1
j_gene: TRBJ1-3
abundance: NA
CDR3nt: TGTGCCAGCAGCCCCATATCGGTGACAGGGCCCTCTGGAAACACCATATATTTT
CDR3aa: CASSPISVTGPSGNTIYF

v_gene: TRBV4-3
len: 15
d_gene: NA
j_gene: TRBJ2-7
abundance: few
CDR3nt: TGCGCCAGCAGCCAAGAAACCGGGTTCGGCTACGAGCAGTACTTC
CDR3aa: CASSQETGFGYEQYF

v_gene: TRBV5-4
len: 14
d_gene: TRBD1
j_gene: TRBJ1-2
abundance: NA
CDR3nt: TGTGCCAGCAGGCTCGGCGGGACAGGGGGAGGCTACACCTTC
CDR3aa: CASRLGGTGGGYTF

v_gene: TRBV25-1
len: 15
d_gene: NA
j_gene: TRBJ2-4
abundance: NA
CDR3nt: TGTGCCAGCAGTGAATATAAGGGGGTCAAAAACATTCAGTACTTC
CDR3aa: CASSEYKGVKNIQYF

v_gene: TRBV6-5
len: 15
d_gene: TRBD1
j_gene: TRBJ1-5
abundance: NA
CDR3nt: TGTGCCAACAGTTTTACGGGACAGTCTAATCAGCCCCAGCATTTT
CDR3aa: CANSFTGQSNQPQHF

v_gene: TRBV28
len: 15
d_gene: TRBD2
j_gene: TRBJ2-1
abundance: once
CDR3nt: TGTGCCAGCAGTTTGCGGGGGGTGGGCTACAATGAGCAGTTCTTC
CDR3aa: CASSLRGVGYNEQFF

v_gene: TRBV2
len: 14
d_gene: TRBD1
j_gene: TRBJ2-3
abundance: NA
CDR3nt: TGTGCCAGCAGTAGTGAGGGGGCTTGGGATACGCAGTATTTT
CDR3aa: CASSSEGAWDTQYF

v_gene: TRBV7-9
len: 13
d_gene: NA
j_gene: TRBJ2-7
abundance: NA
CDR3nt: TGTGCCAGCAGCTTAATCGTCAGCTACGAGCAGTACTTC
CDR3aa: CASSLIVSYEQYF

v_gene: TRBV6-4
len: 14
d_gene: TRBD2
j_gene: TRBJ2-1
abundance: NA
CDR3nt: TGTGCCAGCAGAAGAGCGGGGGGGCGAGATGAGCAGTTCTTC
CDR3aa: CASRRAGGRDEQFF

v_gene: TRBV2
len: 15
d_gene: TRBD1
j_gene: TRBJ1-2
abundance: NA
CDR3nt: TGTGCCAGCAGGAAAGGGACAGGGGGGAGAGGTGGCTACACCTTC
CDR3aa: CASRKGTGGRGGYTF

v_gene: TRBV6-5
len: 15
d_gene: TRBD1
j_gene: TRBJ2-7
abundance: once
CDR3nt: TGTGCCAGCAGCCGCCTCGACAGGGTCGCCTACGAGCAGTACTTC
CDR3aa: CASSRLDRVAYEQYF

v_gene: TRBV4-3
len: 13
d_gene: NA
j_gene: TRBJ1-1
abundance: NA
CDR3nt: TGCGCCAGCAGCCTCGGGTCGAACACTGAAGCTTTCTTT
CDR3aa: CASSLGSNTEAFF

v_gene: TRBV7-9
len: 14
d_gene: NA
j_gene: TRBJ1-2
abundance: few
CDR3nt: TGTGCCAGCAGCTTAGTGTCAGGGATGGATGGCTACACCTTC
CDR3aa: CASSLVSGMDGYTF

v_gene: TRBV4-2
len: 18
d_gene: TRBD2
j_gene: TRBJ2-3
abundance: once
CDR3nt: TGTGCCAGCAGCCAGACACTGAATAGCGGGGGTAGCACAGATACGCAGTATTTT
CDR3aa: CASSQTLNSGGSTDTQYF

v_gene: TRBV18
len: 16
d_gene: TRBD1
j_gene: TRBJ1-1
abundance: few
CDR3nt: TGTGCCAGCTCACAACTGGGACAGGGGGGAGTCGGTGAAGCTTTCTTT
CDR3aa: CASSQLGQGGVGEAFF

v_gene: TRBV5-4
len: 15
d_gene: TRBD2
j_gene: TRBJ2-7
abundance: NA
CDR3nt: TGTGCCAGCAGCCGGACAACGGGGGGGCCTGACGAGCAGTACTTC
CDR3aa: CASSRTTGGPDEQYF

v_gene: TRBV10-1
len: 18
d_gene: TRBD1
j_gene: TRBJ1-1
abundance: NA
CDR3nt: TGCGCCAGCAGTGAGGGGACTCGAGGGGGCCTGGGAGACACTGAAGCTTTCTTT
CDR3aa: CASSEGTRGGLGDTEAFF

v_gene: TRBV23-1
len: 16
d_gene: TRBD2
j_gene: TRBJ2-7
abundance: NA
CDR3nt: TGCGCCAGCAGTCAAATGGGGGGGTTTGGCCCCTACGAGCAGTACTTC
CDR3aa: CASSQMGGFGPYEQYF

v_gene: TRBV6-5
len: 11
d_gene: NA
j_gene: TRBJ1-1
abundance: NA
CDR3nt: TGTGCCAGCAGTTCGGGAGTTGAAGCTTTCTTT
CDR3aa: CASSSGVEAFF

v_gene: TRBV7-2
len: 15
d_gene: NA
j_gene: TRBJ1-2
abundance: NA
CDR3nt: TGTGCCAGCAGCCCCAGCGGGGGTGACCCCTATGGCTACACCTTC
CDR3aa: CASSPSGGDPYGYTF